The present T cell receptor beta chain was sequenced within a study of beta chain features in type 1 diabetes. On this clone itself: Its antigen is unknown.

Broader study findings: Shorter TCRB CDR3s, moderately but significantly so, marked every one of the four CD4+ subsets in Type 1 diabetes patients. Compared to healthy donors, patients appeared to have naive, central memory and Treg TCRB repertoires that were more alike. Insertions at VDJ junctions were less frequent in type 1 diabetes patients. These patients also deleted more nucleotides at the same junctions.

V lost 1 base, J lost 7 bases, and 9 bases lay in between. This CDR3 has 13 amino acids. The germline V gene encodes CDR1 SGHRS and CDR2 YFSETQ. Reverse transcribing all isolated RNA meant expressed TCRB transcripts were sequenced. The study sequenced naive, central memory and regulatory T cell samples to an average of roughly 3.4 million reads. TCRdb keeps only in-frame clones here, not all; method: immunoSEQ multiplex PCR. The sample consists of about 340,000 clones, around an eighth of them appearing once. Using CD45RO/CCR7/CD25/CD127/CD95/CD27, CD4+ naive, central memory, regulatory and stem cell-like memory cells were sorted.

The sequence was collected from a woman younger than 30 with type 1 diabetes. The sequenced sample was naive CD4+ T cells from blood. The V gene is TRBV5-1, the J gene TRBJ2-1; D gene unclear. The CDR3 coding sequence is TGCGCCAGCAGCTTGCCTAGTCTGAATGAGCAGTTCTTC. Protein product: CASSLPSLNEQFF. Full variable domain (rest looked up from reference TRBV5-1 and TRBJ2-1): KAGVTQTPRYLIKTRGQQVTLSCSPISGHRSVSWYQQTPGQGLQFLFEYFSETQRNKGNFPGRFSGRQFSNSRSEMNVSTLELGDSALYLCASSLPSLNEQFFGPGTRLTVL.